This T cell receptor (beta chain) appears in the sequencing data of a study of beta chain features in type 1 diabetes. Study-wide findings and caveats: Patients' naive, central memory and Treg TCRB repertoires seemed closer to one another than those of healthy donors. Patients and controls would be equally affected if PCR favored shorter templates.

The V and J ends lost 6 bases and 1 base respectively, with 15 bases between them. CDR1 and CDR2 (germline): SNHLY, FYNNEI. The CDR3 spans 15 residues. Sorted CD4+ subsets: naive, central memory, regulatory, stem cell-like memory (CD45RO/CCR7/CD25/CD127/CD95/CD27 panel). Each of the sorted populations had a purity greater than 98%. On this clone itself: Its antigen is unknown.

The study reverse transcribed the entire isolated RNA, so it sequenced expressed TCRB transcripts. Clones were sequenced by immunoSEQ multiplex PCR, and TCRdb holds only the in-frame ones, with some missing. The sample yields some 400,000 clones, around 15% seen once. Sequences were obtained from naive CD4+ T cells from blood. The chain joins TRBV2 to TRBJ1-1; D remains unclear. This clonotype was sampled from a woman younger than 35 in good health. This CDR3 reads CASSAGSSGNTEAFF. The CDR3 DNA reads TGTGCCAGCAGCGCCGGGTCCTCGGGGAACACTGAAGCTTTCTTT.